Reported below is one T cell receptor beta chain. The sample is drawn from a study of CD8 T cells in Susac syndrome. Roughly 0.45 to 1 ug RNA was reverse transcribed with random hexamers. An immunoSEQ multiplex PCR generated amplified TCR beta CDR3 products spanning 54 Vbeta and 13 Jbeta. TCRdb processed the immunoSEQ multiplex PCR reads anew with MiXCR; each CDR3 protein has one entry. The sample contains approximately 110,000 distinct CDR3 sequences, over 85% of which appear only once. Germline CDR1 is SGHRS and CDR2 is YFSETQ. V lost 6 bases, J lost 4 bases, and 7 bases lay in between. There are 12 residues in the CDR3.

Sample: CD8+ T cells from PBMCs. The chain uses TRBV5-1 and TRBJ2-2; D not resolved. The TCR originated in a human donor with multiple sclerosis. CDR3 sequence: CASIEATGELFF. The CDR3 nucleotides read TGCGCCAGCATTGAGGCCACCGGGGAGCTGTTTTTT.